The clone carrying this T cell receptor beta chain has at least ten counts. Its antigen is not identified. This specimen belongs to a study of T-cell reconstitution after alpha-beta-depleted transplantation in children. Findings and caveats of the study: Expanded graft clones, several hundred of them, were reportedly the source of alpha-beta T cells about two months after transplant. Some patients owed their high day-60 TCRbeta diversity to surviving recipient T cells and thymic progenitors. Hyperexpanded clones declined; after one year, newly produced T cells mostly supplied diversity.

For TCRbeta, the library was prepared with unique molecular identifiers. TCRdb fed the PCR reads into MiXCR, producing one record per CDR3 protein. The sample yields about 300,000 distinct CDR3 sequences, just over 7.5% seen once. CDR3 length equals 18 residues. V trimming: 3 bases; J trimming: 4 bases; junction bases outside the gene matches: 16. Germline assignment: CDR1 MDHEN and CDR2 SYDVKM. The V and J genes are TRBV28 and TRBJ2-5; 8 bases agree with TRBD2. The clonotype was recovered from a female patient between 2 and 10 years old who had a stem cell transplant for Fanconi anemia, so the T cells may come from the graft donor. The starting material was peripheral blood, obtained 360 days after TCRalphabeta/CD19-depleted stem cell transplant. Here the CDR3 DNA reads TGTGCCAGCAGTTTGGGCGTCTCAGGGACTAGTAATAGAGAGACCCAGTACTTC. As protein: CASSLGVSGTSNRETQYF.